The 14 T cell receptor beta chains below were found in one sample sequenced in a study of cytomegalovirus exposure and HLA in healthy donors. This PCR relied on a set of 60 Vbeta primers and 13 Jbeta primers. Profiled with immunoSEQ multiplex PCR; TCRdb holds only in-frame clones, not every one. The table shows fewer than 200,000 clones, with approximately 81% occurring only once. The sequenced sample consisted of PBMCs. The receptors originated from a male donor in good health and CMV-seronegative.

The V call is TRBV5-1, the J call TRBJ2-7, with D possibly being TRBD2 (6 bases). Germline CDR1 reads SGHRS; CDR2 reads YFSETQ. This CDR3 is 13 amino acids long. The ends were cut back, 6 bases at V and 0 bases at J, with 10 bases in the middle. Here the CDR3 DNA reads TGCGCCAGCACGGGACTTCTCTCCTACGAGCAGTACTTC. Translating gives CASTGLLSYEQYF.

This clone appeared once. The genes are TRBV5-1 and TRBJ2-7; 11 nucleotides agree with TRBD2. Trimming removed 6 bases from V and 5 bases from J; junction bases left unmatched: 7. The CDR3 runs 14 residues. Germline CDR1 SGHRS, CDR2 YFSETQ. DNA for the CDR3: TGCGCCAGCAAGCCTAGCGGGAGGAATAACGAGCAGTACTTC. Translation: CASKPSGRNNEQYF.

This chain joins TRBV28 and TRBJ2-1; D perhaps matches TRBD2 (6 bases). From germline, CDR1 is MDHEN and CDR2 SYDVKM. CDR3 length equals 13 residues. Deletions cut 5 bases from V and 7 bases from J, with 12 bases between. CDR3 coding DNA: TGTGCCAGCAGTGAAAAAGGAGGGAATGAGCAGTTCTTC. It codes for CASSEKGGNEQFF.

The V gene is TRBV5-1, the J gene TRBJ1-2, with D perhaps TRBD1 (6 bases). CDR3 length: 14 amino acids. Trimming took 3 bases from V and 8 from J, leaving 17 bases between them. Germline-derived CDR1 and CDR2 are SGHRS and YFSETQ. CDR3 nucleotides: TGCGCCAGCAGCTCCTCGGGAAGGGGGGGCGGCTACACCTTC. It is translated as CASSSSGRGGGYTF.

The chain uses TRBV7-2 and TRBJ1-2; D is undetermined. CDR1 is SGHTA and CDR2 is FQGNSA in the germline V gene. Trimming took off 1 base at V and 0 bases at J, with 6 bases between the two ends. The CDR3 contains 14 residues. The CDR3 bases are TGTGCCAGCAGCTTAGAGCCGGCTAACTATGGCTACACCTTC. It encodes CASSLEPANYGYTF.

The V gene is TRBV6-6, the J gene TRBJ1-3; D unclear. The CDR3 extends over 15 amino acids. Between the trimmed V and J ends, which lost 2 bases and 0 bases, there was a span of 8 bases. The germline CDR1 and CDR2 sequences are MNHNY and SVGAGI (reference sequence). The CDR3 DNA reads as TGTGCCAGCAGTTACACCGGAGGCTCTGGAAACACCATATATTTT. This translates into CASSYTGGSGNTIYF.

The V call is TRBV14, the J call TRBJ2-5; 9 bases map to TRBD1. TRBJ2-7 explains the end of the DNA better; the J call may be wrong. Germline assignment: CDR1 SGHDN and CDR2 FVKESK. The CDR3 contains 16 residues. CDR3 loop: CASSQGPGQGAGEQYF. The CDR3 DNA follows: TGTGCCAGCAGCCAGGGCCCGGGACAGGGCGCCGGCGAGCAGTACTTC.

This rearrangement joins TRBV13 to TRBJ1-1; D remains unclear. Per the germline V gene, CDR1 is PRHDT and CDR2 is FYEKMQ (reference sequence). V lost 5 bases, J lost 8 bases, and 15 bases lay in between. This CDR3 is built from 13 residues. The CDR3 DNA follows: TGTGCCAGCAGCATGTACCCCGAGACAGAAGCTTTCTTT. Its protein product is CASSMYPETEAFF.

CDR3 sequence: CASSLWTSGQYNEQFF. The CDR3 nucleotides read TGTGCCAGCAGTCTCTGGACTAGCGGGCAGTACAATGAGCAGTTCTTC. The chain uses TRBV28 and TRBJ2-1, with TRBD2 matching 11 bases. The germline CDR1 and CDR2 sequences are MDHEN and SYDVKM. CDR3 size: 16 residues. V was clipped by 5 bases and J by 4 bases; unmatched bases: 7.

This clone was observed a single time. V and J are TRBV9 and TRBJ2-1; 12 bases match TRBD2. Trimming took 5 bases from V and 6 from J; bases not matched to a gene: 6. Germline CDR1 SGDLS, CDR2 YYNGEE. This CDR3 has 15 amino acids. The CDR3 is CASSLTSGRFNEQFF. CDR3 nucleotide sequence: TGTGCCAGCAGTCTTACTAGCGGGAGGTTCAATGAGCAGTTCTTC.

This clone was found a few times. The CDR3 here is CASSVVRGGYTF. CDR3 DNA: TGTGCCAGCAGCGTAGTGCGGGGTGGCTACACCTTC. This sequence joins TRBV9 and TRBJ1-2; D is ambiguous. Germline V gene data show CDR1 as SGDLS and CDR2 as YYNGEE. CDR3 length: 12 amino acids. The ends were cut back, 0 bases at V and 7 bases at J, with 7 bases in the middle.

The chain joins TRBV6-5 to TRBJ1-5; 8 positions agree with TRBD1. J was trimmed by 7 bases and V by 0 bases; bases with no gene match: 8. The CDR3 sequence is 16 residues long. Germline loops: CDR1 MNHEY, CDR2 SVGAGI. CDR3 sequence (DNA): TGTGCCAGCAGTTACTCGTCAGGGGGCACTCTGCAGCCCCAGCATTTT. Translating it yields CASSYSSGGTLQPQHF.

The J gene is TRBJ2-7, the V gene TRBV7-2, with TRBD2 matching over 9 bases. The ends lost 3 bases at V and 0 bases at J; junction bases unmatched: 6. Germline lookup yields CDR1 SGHTA and CDR2 FQGNSA. The CDR3 spans 16 residues. CDR3 sequence: CASSLDSGGTSYEQYF. Here the CDR3 DNA reads TGTGCCAGCAGCTTGGATAGCGGGGGAACCTCCTACGAGCAGTACTTC.

This chain connects TRBV5-1 to TRBJ2-7; no clear D gene. Germline CDR1 and CDR2: SGHRS and YFSETQ. The CDR3 spans 14 residues. Trimming stripped 4 bases from V and 6 bases from J, with 17 bases between. CDR3 sequence (DNA): TGCGCCAGCAGCCACCCTGGGTCAGAGGCCGAGCAGTACTTC. It encodes CASSHPGSEAEQYF.